This entry lists 22 T cell receptor beta chains sequenced from one sample in a study of T cells in women clearing cervical HPV infection. Data came from immunoSEQ multiplex PCR; TCRdb stores just in-frame clones and leaves some out. This table holds tens of thousands of clones. Sequencing used blood buffy coat. Every receptor here comes from a woman between 18 and 75 years old with a cervical HPV16 infection that either progressed to CIN3+ or cleared (not recorded which).

Worth noting for this clone: The CDR3 end lies 3 residues beyond the end of the read and is filled in from the germline J gene. The chain has TRBV18 and TRBJ1-2, with TRBD1 identical over 10 bases. CDR3 length: 14 amino acids. CDR1 is KGHSH and CDR2 is LQKENI in the germline V gene. CDR3 sequence reads: CASSPAGTGEGYTF. Incomplete CDR3 DNA: TGTGCCAGCTCACCAGCCGGGACAGGGGAGGGC. Full variable domain (missing parts from reference TRBV18 and TRBJ1-2): NAGVMQNPRHLVRRRGQEARLRCSPMKGHSHVYWYRQLPEEGLKFMVYLQKENIIDESGMPKERFSAEFPKEGPSILRIQQVVRGDSAAYFCASSPAGTGEGYTFGSGTRLTVV.

Points on this clone: The sequence runs out 3 residues before the end of the CDR3; the remainder is reconstructed from the germline J gene. This sequence joins TRBV27 and TRBJ2-3, with TRBD1 identical over 8 bases. V shed 4 bases, J shed 1 base, and the junction held 1 base outside the gene matches. This CDR3 has 14 residues. Germline lookup yields CDR1 MNHEY and CDR2 SMNVEV (reference sequence). CDR3 DNA, as far as it was read: TGTGCCAGCAGTTCGACAGGGGGCACAGATACG. It yields the protein CASSSTGGTDT. The entire CDR3 reads CASSSTGGTDTQYF.

A remark on this clone: Read coverage stops 3 residues before the CDR3 terminus; the germline J gene supplies the remainder. This chain uses TRBV5-1 with TRBJ1-1; D is possibly TRBD1 (6 bases). V was shortened by 4 bases and J by 3 bases, with 10 bases between the two germline ends. The CDR3 consists of 13 residues. From germline, CDR1 is SGHRS and CDR2 YFSETQ. The chain's CDR3 is CASSRNRDTEAFF. Partial CDR3 DNA: TGCGCCAGCAGCCGAAACAGGGACACTGAA. Full variable domain (rest looked up from reference TRBV5-1 and TRBJ1-1): KAGVTQTPRYLIKTRGQQVTLSCSPISGHRSVSWYQQTPGQGLQFLFEYFSETQRNKGNFPGRFSGRQFSNSRSEMNVSTLELGDSALYLCASSRNRDTEAFFGQGTRLTVV.

As to this clone: Read data end 3 residues before the CDR3 end; the end is taken from the germline J gene. The chain links TRBV5-1 to TRBJ2-5; D might be TRBD1 (6 bases). CDR1 is SGHRS and CDR2 is YFSETQ in the germline V gene. CDR3 length: 13 amino acids. V was pared by 4 bases and J by 7 bases, with 14 bases between. The CDR3: CASSLDPQGTQYF. The sequenced CDR3 bases are TGCGCCAGCAGCCTCGACCCACAGGGGACC.

CDR3 bases read: TGTGCCAGTAGTATTAAGGTCACAGAGCCTAATGAAAAA. This encodes CASSIKVTEPNEK. The full CDR3 reads CASSIKVTEPNEKLFF. This chain joins TRBV19 and TRBJ1-4; D not resolved. Sequencing ends 3 residues short of the CDR3 end; the germline J gene provides the rest. The CDR3 is 16 residues long. CDR1 is LNHDA, CDR2 SQIVND, per germline (reference sequence). The germline V and J ends were trimmed by 3 bases and 3 bases, with 14 bases remaining between them.

Of note for this clone: The read halts 3 residues ahead of the CDR3 end, with the missing end drawn from the germline J gene. This rearrangement joins TRBV20-1 to TRBJ2-3; 13 nucleotides agree with TRBD2. CDR3 length: 12 amino acids. Germline assignment: CDR1 DFQATT and CDR2 SNEGSKA (reference sequence). V was clipped by 8 bases and J by 6 bases; unmatched bases: 2. The CDR3 is CSRTSGGDTQYF. The CDR3 DNA, read in part, is TGCAGTCGGACTAGCGGGGGTGATACG.

In regard to this clone: The read gets to within 3 residues of the CDR3 end, and the germline J gene fills in the rest. The gene calls are TRBV5-1 and TRBJ2-5; 10 nucleotides agree with TRBD1. With V trimmed by 2 bases and J by 7 bases, 11 bases remained unmatched. This CDR3 region has 16 residues. From germline, CDR1 is SGHRS and CDR2 YFSETQ. This CDR3 reads CASSLATGGAGGTQYF. Incomplete CDR3 DNA: TGCGCCAGCAGCTTAGCGACAGGGGGCGCGGGAGGGACC. Based on the CDR3 plus reference TRBV5-1 and TRBJ2-5, the full variable domain is KAGVTQTPRYLIKTRGQQVTLSCSPISGHRSVSWYQQTPGQGLQFLFEYFSETQRNKGNFPGRFSGRQFSNSRSEMNVSTLELGDSALYLCASSLATGGAGGTQYFGPGTRLLVL.

Concerning this clone: The CDR3 is cut off 3 residues early in the read; its end comes from the germline J gene. This chain uses TRBV20-1 with TRBJ1-6; no definite D call. The CDR3 extends over 13 amino acids. Germline CDR1 and CDR2: DFQATT and SNEGSKA (reference sequence). V lost 6 bases, J lost 2 bases, and 8 bases lay in between. This CDR3 reads CSAPATYNSPLHF. The sequenced part of the CDR3 DNA is TGCAGTGCCCCCGCGACCTATAATTCACCC.

Turning to this clone: The read is 3 residues too short to cover the CDR3 end, so that end is filled in from the germline J gene. The chain has TRBV5-1 and TRBJ2-3; no clear D. This CDR3 is 16 amino acids long. Germline V CDR1 and CDR2: SGHRS, YFSETQ. V was cut by 6 bases and J by 6 bases, with 23 bases left in between. CDR3 amino acids: CASIPNPQSSIDTQYF. Incomplete CDR3 DNA: TGCGCCAGCATCCCCAACCCTCAGAGTAGCATCGATACG.

Judged by frequency, this clone is medium-sized. CDR3 sequence: CATKLGANTEAFF. The sequenced CDR3 bases are TGTGCCACCAAACTGGGCGCTAACACTGAA. This chain links TRBV6-2 or TRBV6-3 with TRBJ1-1; D call uncertain. The sequence runs out 3 residues before the end of the CDR3; the remainder is reconstructed from the germline J gene. From germline, CDR1 is MNHEY and CDR2 SVGEGT. Deletions cut 10 bases from V and 2 bases from J, with 14 bases between. The CDR3 length is 13 residues.

Remarks on this clone: The read gets to within 3 residues of the CDR3 end, and the germline J gene fills in the rest. This chain links TRBV20-1 with TRBJ2-1, with D perhaps matching TRBD1 (5 bases). The CDR3 is 13 amino acids. V was trimmed by 1 base and J by 3 bases, leaving 7 bases between them. CDR1 DFQATT and CDR2 SNEGSKA come from the germline V gene (reference sequence). The CDR3 DNA, read in part, is TGCAGTGCTAGAGGGGGCAGCTACAATGAG. It specifies CSARGGSYNE. The whole CDR3 sequence is CSARGGSYNEQFF.

Remarks on this clone: The read ends 3 residues early relative to the CDR3; the germline J gene fills the gap. The chain links TRBV5-4 to TRBJ2-7; D is unresolved. V shed 0 bases and J shed 4 bases, with 8 bases lying between them. Germline CDR1 is SGHNT and CDR2 is YYREEE (reference sequence). CDR3 length: 13 amino acids. The CDR3 DNA, read in part, is TGTGCCAGCAGCTTGGATCAAGGGTACGAG. It codes for CASSLDQGYE. The whole CDR3 protein is CASSLDQGYEQYF.

Details on this clone: The read halts 3 residues ahead of the CDR3 end, with the missing end drawn from the germline J gene. V is TRBV9 and J is TRBJ2-1, with 7 bases that match TRBD2. The germline CDR1 and CDR2 sequences are SGDLS and YYNGEE. The V segment lost 0 bases and the J segment 4 bases; nucleotides outside the gene matches: 4. There are 15 residues in the CDR3. The covered CDR3 bases are TGTGCCAGCAGCGTAGATAGCGGGCTTTACAATGAG. This sequence encodes CASSVDSGLYNE. In full, the CDR3 reads CASSVDSGLYNEQFF.

On this clone itself: With the read ending 3 residues before the CDR3 end, the germline J gene is used to fill in that end. The chain joins TRBV7-9 to TRBJ1-2; D unclear. CDR1 is SEHNR and CDR2 is FQNEAQ in the germline V gene (reference sequence). The CDR3 sequence is 15 residues long. The covered CDR3 bases are TGTGCCAGCAGCTTAGGCAATGGGCAAGGCAATGAC. This codes for CASSLGNGQGND. The whole CDR3 is CASSLGNGQGNDYTF. The complete variable domain, with remaining parts taken from reference TRBV7-9 and TRBJ1-2, reads DTGVSQNPRHKITKRGQNVTFRCDPISEHNRLYWYRQTLGQGPEFLTYFQNEAQLEKSRLLSDRFSAERPKGSFSTLEIQRTEQGDSAMYLCASSLGNGQGNDYTFGSGTRLTVV.

With regard to this clone: The junction departs from the called germline gene at one end, perhaps through a read error. Coverage ceases 3 residues before the CDR3 finishes, and the germline J gene fills in the end. The chain is built from TRBV2 and TRBJ1-2; no reliable D call. Germline CDR1 is SNHLY and CDR2 is FYNNEI. The CDR3 contains 13 residues. The covered CDR3 bases are TGTGCCAGCAGGGTCGGCGGAGACTATGTC. This sequence encodes CASRVGGDYV. The CDR3 as a whole reads CASRVGGDYVYTF.

About this clone: The read ends 3 residues before the CDR3 terminus; that terminus is restored from the germline J gene. V gene TRBV20-1 combines with J gene TRBJ1-6; 7 bases match TRBD1. Germline V gene data show CDR1 as DFQATT and CDR2 as SNEGSKA (reference sequence). The V segment lost 3 bases and the J segment 8 bases; nucleotides outside the gene matches: 10. The CDR3 is made up of 15 amino acids. CDR3: CSASRLPTGYSPLHF. Incomplete CDR3 DNA: TGCAGTGCTAGCCGCTTGCCGACAGGGTATTCACCC.

As for this clone: The missing CDR3 end, 3 residues past where the read stops, is filled in from the germline J gene. The chain uses TRBV2 and TRBJ2-3; 13 bases are shared with TRBD2. Germline CDR1 SNHLY, CDR2 FYNNEI. CDR3 size: 17 residues. This CDR3 reads CASSPLGLAGENKTQYF. Partial CDR3 DNA: TGTGCCAGCAGTCCCCTCGGACTAGCGGGGGAAAACAAGACG.

With regard to this clone: Coverage ceases 3 residues before the CDR3 finishes, and the germline J gene fills in the end. The V and J genes are TRBV28 and TRBJ2-5; D unresolved. The CDR3 contains 13 residues. V was pared by 10 bases and J by 2 bases, with 14 bases between. Looked up from germline, CDR1 is MDHEN and CDR2 is SYDVKM. This CDR3 reads CATLGTIQETQYF. The sequenced CDR3 bases are TGTGCCACCCTAGGTACAATTCAAGAGACC. The full variable domain, in which reference TRBV28 and TRBJ2-5 provide the parts outside the CDR3, is DVKVTQSSRYLVKRTGEKVFLECVQDMDHENMFWYRQDPGLGLRLIYFSYDVKMKEKGDIPEGYSVSREKKERFSLILESASTNQTSMYLCATLGTIQETQYFGPGTRLLVL.

Turning to this clone: The CDR3 end falls 3 residues outside the read, so it is completed with the germline J gene. The rearrangement links TRBV20-1 to TRBJ1-1, with D maybe TRBD1 (5 bases). V lost 4 bases to trimming and J lost 4 bases, with 13 bases between them. There are 13 residues in the CDR3. CDR1 is DFQATT and CDR2 is SNEGSKA in the germline V gene (reference sequence). The CDR3 DNA, read in part, is TGCAGTGCTATTAGGGGCCCGGCCACTGAA. This encodes CSAIRGPATE. The entire CDR3 reads CSAIRGPATEAFF.

A remark on this clone: The DNA ends 3 residues before the CDR3 does, and the rest of the CDR3 is filled in from the germline J gene. The rearrangement uses TRBV6-2 or TRBV6-3 and TRBJ2-5, with 7 bases matching TRBD2. Germline values: CDR1 MNHEY, CDR2 SVGEGT. The CDR3 spans 14 residues. After removal of 8 bases from V and 4 bases from J, the junction contained 10 bases not matched to a gene. Incomplete CDR3 DNA: TGTGCCAGCCGTCCAGTAGGGGAGGGAGAGACC. This sequence encodes CASRPVGEGET. The entire CDR3 protein is CASRPVGEGETQYF.

Concerning this clone itself: The missing CDR3 end, 3 residues past where the read stops, is filled in from the germline J gene. The chain carries TRBV7-6 and TRBJ2-2; 8 bases align to TRBD1. The junction had 11 bases not matched to a gene; V was cut back by 4 bases and J by 1 base. Germline-derived CDR1 and CDR2 are SGHVS and FNYEAQ. This CDR3 comprises 18 residues. Partial CDR3 DNA: TGTGCCAGCAGCTCCAGCGACTGGACAGGGAGGAACACCGGGGAG. Its translation is CASSSSDWTGRNTGE. In full, the CDR3 is CASSSSDWTGRNTGELFF.

As concerns this clone: The CDR3 end falls 3 residues outside the read, so it is completed with the germline J gene. The chain employs TRBV19 and TRBJ2-1; 9 nucleotides align to TRBD2. Germline V gene sequence: CDR1 LNHDA, CDR2 SQIVND (reference sequence). Germline trimming cut 3 bases from V and 7 bases from J; bases unmatched to any gene: 10. The CDR3 runs to 16 residues. CDR3 bases read: TGTGCCAGTAGTATTGACTGGACTAGCGCTTTAAATGAG. Amino acid sequence: CASSIDWTSALNE. The full CDR3 is CASSIDWTSALNEQFF.